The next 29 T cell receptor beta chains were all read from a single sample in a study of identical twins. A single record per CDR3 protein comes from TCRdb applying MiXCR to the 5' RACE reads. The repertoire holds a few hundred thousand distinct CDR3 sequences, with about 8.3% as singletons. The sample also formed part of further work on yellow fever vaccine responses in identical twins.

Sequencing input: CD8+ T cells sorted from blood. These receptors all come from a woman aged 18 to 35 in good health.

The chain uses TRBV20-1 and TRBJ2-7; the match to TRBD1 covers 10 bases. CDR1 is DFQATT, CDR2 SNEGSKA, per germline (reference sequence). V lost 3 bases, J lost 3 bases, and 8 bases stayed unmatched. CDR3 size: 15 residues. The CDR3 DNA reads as TGCAGTGCTAGTGGATGGGGGGACAGGGGCTACGAGCAGTACTTC. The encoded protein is CSASGWGDRGYEQYF.

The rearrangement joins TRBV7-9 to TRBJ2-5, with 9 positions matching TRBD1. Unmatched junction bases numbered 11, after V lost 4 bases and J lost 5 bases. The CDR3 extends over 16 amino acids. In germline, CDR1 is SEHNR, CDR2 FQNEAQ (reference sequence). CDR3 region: CASSSRLGTGFETQYF. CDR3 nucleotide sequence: TGTGCCAGCAGCTCCCGGCTGGGGACAGGGTTTGAGACCCAGTACTTC.

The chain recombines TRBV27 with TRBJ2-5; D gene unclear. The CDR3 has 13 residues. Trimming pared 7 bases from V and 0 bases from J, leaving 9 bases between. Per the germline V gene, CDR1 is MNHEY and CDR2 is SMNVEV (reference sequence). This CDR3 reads CASKSRYQETQYF. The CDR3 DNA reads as TGTGCCAGCAAGAGCCGTTACCAAGAGACCCAGTACTTC.

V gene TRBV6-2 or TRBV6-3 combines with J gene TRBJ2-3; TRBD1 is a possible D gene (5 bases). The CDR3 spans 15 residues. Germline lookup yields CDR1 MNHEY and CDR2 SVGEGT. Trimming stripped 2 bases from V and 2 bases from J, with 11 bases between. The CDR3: CASSYLTGSTDTQYF. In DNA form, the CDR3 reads TGTGCCAGCAGTTACCTCACAGGCTCCACAGATACGCAGTATTTT.

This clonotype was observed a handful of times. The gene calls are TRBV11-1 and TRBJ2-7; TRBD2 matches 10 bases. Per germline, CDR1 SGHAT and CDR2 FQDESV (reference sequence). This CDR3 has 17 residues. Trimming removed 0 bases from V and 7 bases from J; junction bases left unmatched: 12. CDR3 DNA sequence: TGTGCCAGCAGCTTAGCGCGAAGAAGCGGGGGGGCCCGAGAGCAGTACTTC. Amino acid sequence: CASSLARRSGGAREQYF.

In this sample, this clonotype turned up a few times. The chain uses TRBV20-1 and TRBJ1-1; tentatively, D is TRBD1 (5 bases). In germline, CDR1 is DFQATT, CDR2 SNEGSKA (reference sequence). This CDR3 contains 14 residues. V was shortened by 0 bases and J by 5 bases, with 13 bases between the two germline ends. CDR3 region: CSARDRVGWTEAFF. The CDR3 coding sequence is TGCAGTGCTAGAGACAGGGTGGGTTGGACTGAAGCTTTCTTT.

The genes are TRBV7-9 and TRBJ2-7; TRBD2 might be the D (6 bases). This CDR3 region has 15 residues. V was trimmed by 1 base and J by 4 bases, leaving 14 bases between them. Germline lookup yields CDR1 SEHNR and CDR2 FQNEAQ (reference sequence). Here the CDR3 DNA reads TGTGCCAGCAGCTTAGAAACTCTCGGAGGGTACGAGCAGTACTTC. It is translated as CASSLETLGGYEQYF.

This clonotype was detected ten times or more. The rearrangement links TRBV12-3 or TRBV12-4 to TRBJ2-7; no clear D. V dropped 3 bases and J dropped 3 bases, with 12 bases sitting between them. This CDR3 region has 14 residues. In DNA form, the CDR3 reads TGTGCCAGCAGTTTTGGAACCAGTGGCTACGAGCAGTACTTC. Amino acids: CASSFGTSGYEQYF.

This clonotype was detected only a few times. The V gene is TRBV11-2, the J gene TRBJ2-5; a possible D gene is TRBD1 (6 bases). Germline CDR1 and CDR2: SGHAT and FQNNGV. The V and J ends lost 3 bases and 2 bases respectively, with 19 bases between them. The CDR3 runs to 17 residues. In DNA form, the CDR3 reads TGTGCCAGCAGCTTCCTGATTCGGGGTAGGGGGCAAGAGACCCAGTACTTC. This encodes CASSFLIRGRGQETQYF. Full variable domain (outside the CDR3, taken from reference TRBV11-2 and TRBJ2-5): EAGVAQSPRYKIIEKRQSVAFWCNPISGHATLYWYQQILGQGPKLLIQFQNNGVVDDSQLPKDRFSAERLKGVDSTLKIQPAKLEDSAVYLCASSFLIRGRGQETQYFGPGTRLLVL.

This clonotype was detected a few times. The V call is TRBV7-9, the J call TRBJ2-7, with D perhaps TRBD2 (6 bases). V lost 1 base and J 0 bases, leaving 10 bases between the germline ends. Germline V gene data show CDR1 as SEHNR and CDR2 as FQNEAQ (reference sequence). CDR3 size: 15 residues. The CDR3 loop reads CASSLVRGSSYEQYF. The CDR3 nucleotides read TGTGCCAGCAGCTTAGTTCGGGGGAGCTCCTACGAGCAGTACTTC.

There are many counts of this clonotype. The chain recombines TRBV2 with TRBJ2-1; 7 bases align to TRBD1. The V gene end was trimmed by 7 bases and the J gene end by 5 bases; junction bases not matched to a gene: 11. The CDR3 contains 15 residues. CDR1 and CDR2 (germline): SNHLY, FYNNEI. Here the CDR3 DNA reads TGTGCCAGCATAAGGGTTGGGACAGCCAACAATGAGCAGTTCTTC. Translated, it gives CASIRVGTANNEQFF.

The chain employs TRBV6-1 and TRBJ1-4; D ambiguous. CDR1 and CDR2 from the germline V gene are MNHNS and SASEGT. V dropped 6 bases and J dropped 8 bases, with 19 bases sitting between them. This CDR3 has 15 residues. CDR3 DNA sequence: TGTGCCAGCAGGGATTTCTTCGTCTCAAGCGAAAAACTGTTTTTT. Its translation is CASRDFFVSSEKLFF.

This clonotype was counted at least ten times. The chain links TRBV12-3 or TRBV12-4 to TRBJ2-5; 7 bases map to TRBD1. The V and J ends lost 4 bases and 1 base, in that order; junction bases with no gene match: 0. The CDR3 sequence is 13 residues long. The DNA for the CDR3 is TGTGCCAGCAGTTGGGACAGCCAAGAGACCCAGTACTTC. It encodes CASSWDSQETQYF.

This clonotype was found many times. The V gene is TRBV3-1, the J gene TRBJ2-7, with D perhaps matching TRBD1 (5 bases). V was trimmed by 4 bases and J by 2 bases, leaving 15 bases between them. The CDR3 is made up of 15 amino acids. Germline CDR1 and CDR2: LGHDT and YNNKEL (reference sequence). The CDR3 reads CASSLLPGHPYEQYF. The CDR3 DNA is TGTGCCAGCAGCCTTCTCCCAGGGCACCCCTACGAGCAGTACTTC.

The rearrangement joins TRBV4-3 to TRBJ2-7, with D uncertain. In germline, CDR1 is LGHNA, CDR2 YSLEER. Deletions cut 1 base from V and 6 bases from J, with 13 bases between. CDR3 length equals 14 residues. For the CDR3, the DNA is TGCGCCAGCAGCCAAGGCCGCTTTATGGGCGAGCAGTACTTC. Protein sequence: CASSQGRFMGEQYF.

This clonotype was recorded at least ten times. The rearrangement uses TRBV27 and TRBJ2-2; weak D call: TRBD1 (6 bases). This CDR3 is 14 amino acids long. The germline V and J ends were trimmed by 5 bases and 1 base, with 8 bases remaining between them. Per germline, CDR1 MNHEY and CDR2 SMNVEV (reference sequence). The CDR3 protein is CASSNRVNTGELFF. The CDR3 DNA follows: TGTGCCAGCAGTAACAGGGTGAACACCGGGGAGCTGTTTTTT.

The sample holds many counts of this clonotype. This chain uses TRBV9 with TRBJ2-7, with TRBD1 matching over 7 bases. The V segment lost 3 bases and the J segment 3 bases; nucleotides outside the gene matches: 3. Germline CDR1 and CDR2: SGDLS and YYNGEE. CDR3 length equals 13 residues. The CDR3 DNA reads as TGTGCCAGCAGCGCGGGACAGAACTACGAGCAGTACTTC. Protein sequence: CASSAGQNYEQYF.

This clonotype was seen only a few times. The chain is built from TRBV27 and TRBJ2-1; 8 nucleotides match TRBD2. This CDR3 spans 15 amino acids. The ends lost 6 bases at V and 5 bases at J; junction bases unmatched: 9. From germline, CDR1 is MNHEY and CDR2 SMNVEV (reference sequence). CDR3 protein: CASSQYSGVNNEQFF. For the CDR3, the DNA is TGTGCCAGCAGCCAATATAGCGGGGTTAACAATGAGCAGTTCTTC.

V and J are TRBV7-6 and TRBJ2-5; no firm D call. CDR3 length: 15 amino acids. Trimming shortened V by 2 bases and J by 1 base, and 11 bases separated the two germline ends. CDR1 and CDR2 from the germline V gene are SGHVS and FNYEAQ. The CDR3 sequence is CASSLRPAIQETQYF. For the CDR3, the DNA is TGTGCCAGCAGCTTAAGACCAGCGATCCAAGAGACCCAGTACTTC.

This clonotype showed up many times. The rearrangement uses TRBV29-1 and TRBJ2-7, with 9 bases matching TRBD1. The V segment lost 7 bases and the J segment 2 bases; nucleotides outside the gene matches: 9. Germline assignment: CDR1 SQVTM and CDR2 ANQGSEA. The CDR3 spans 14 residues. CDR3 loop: CSAVTGQGTYEQYF. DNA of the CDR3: TGCAGCGCGGTTACGGGACAGGGCACCTACGAGCAGTACTTC.

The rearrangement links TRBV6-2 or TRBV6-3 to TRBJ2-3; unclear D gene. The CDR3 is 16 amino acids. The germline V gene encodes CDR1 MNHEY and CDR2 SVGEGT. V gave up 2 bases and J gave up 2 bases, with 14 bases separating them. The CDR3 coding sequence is TGTGCCAGCAGTTACGACGCTAAACTGAACACAGATACGCAGTATTTT. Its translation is CASSYDAKLNTDTQYF.

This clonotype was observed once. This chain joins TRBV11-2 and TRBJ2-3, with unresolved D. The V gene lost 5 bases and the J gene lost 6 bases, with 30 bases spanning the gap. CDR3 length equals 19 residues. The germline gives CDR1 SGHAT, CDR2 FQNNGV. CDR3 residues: CASSPPMPWARMYGDTQYF. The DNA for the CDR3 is TGTGCCAGCAGCCCCCCGATGCCGTGGGCGCGGATGTACGGGGATACGCAGTATTTT. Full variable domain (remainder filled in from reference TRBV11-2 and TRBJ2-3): EAGVAQSPRYKIIEKRQSVAFWCNPISGHATLYWYQQILGQGPKLLIQFQNNGVVDDSQLPKDRFSAERLKGVDSTLKIQPAKLEDSAVYLCASSPPMPWARMYGDTQYFGPGTRLTVL.

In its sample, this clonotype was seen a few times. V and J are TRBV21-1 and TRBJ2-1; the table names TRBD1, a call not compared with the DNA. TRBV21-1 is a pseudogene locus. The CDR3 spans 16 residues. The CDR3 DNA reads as TGTGCCAGCAACTCAGAGGTGACAGGGAGATACAATGAGCAGTTCTTC. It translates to CASNSEVTGRYNEQFF.

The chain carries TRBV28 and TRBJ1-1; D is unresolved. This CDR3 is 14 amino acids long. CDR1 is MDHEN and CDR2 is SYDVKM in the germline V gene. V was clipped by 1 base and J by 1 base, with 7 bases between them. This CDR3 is CASSLSWGNTEAFF. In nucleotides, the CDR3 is TGTGCCAGCAGTTTATCATGGGGGAACACTGAAGCTTTCTTT.

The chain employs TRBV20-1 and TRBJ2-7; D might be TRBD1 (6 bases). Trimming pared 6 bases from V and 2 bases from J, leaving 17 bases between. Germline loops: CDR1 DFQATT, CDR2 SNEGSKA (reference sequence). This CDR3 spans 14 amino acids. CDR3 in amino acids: CSALQGSRAYEQYF. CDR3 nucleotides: TGCAGTGCACTTCAGGGGTCGCGGGCCTACGAGCAGTACTTC.

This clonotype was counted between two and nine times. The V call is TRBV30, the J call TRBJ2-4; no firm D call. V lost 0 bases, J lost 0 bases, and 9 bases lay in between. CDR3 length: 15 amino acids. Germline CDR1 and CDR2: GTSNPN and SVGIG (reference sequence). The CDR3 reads CAWSVTDLAKNIQYF. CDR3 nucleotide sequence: TGTGCCTGGAGTGTAACAGATCTAGCCAAAAACATTCAGTACTTC.

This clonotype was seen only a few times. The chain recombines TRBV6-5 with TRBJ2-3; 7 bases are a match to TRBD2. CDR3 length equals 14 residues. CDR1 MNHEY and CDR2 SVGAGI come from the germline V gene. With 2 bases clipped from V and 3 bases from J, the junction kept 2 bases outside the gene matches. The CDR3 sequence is CASSYGEGTDTQYF. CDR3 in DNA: TGTGCCAGCAGTTACGGGGAGGGGACAGATACGCAGTATTTT.

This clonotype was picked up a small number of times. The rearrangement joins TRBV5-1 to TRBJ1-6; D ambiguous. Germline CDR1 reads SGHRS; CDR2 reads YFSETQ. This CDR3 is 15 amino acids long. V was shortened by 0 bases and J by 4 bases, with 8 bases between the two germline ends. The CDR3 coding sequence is TGCGCCAGCAGCTTGGTGGCAGCTTATAATTCACCCCTCCACTTT. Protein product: CASSLVAAYNSPLHF.

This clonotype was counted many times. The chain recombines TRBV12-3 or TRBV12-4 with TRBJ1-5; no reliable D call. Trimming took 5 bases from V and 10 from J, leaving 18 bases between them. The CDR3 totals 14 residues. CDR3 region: CASSPLGAVVPQHF. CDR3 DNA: TGTGCCAGCAGTCCCTTGGGCGCGGTAGTTCCCCAGCATTTT.